The 15 T cell receptor beta chains below were found in one sample sequenced in a study of persistence of HIV-infected CD4 T cells. This was the immunoSEQ version 4 assay in survey mode. Some clones are missing from TCRdb's copy, which holds only in-frame ones; the method was immunoSEQ multiplex PCR. This sample has tens of thousands of clones; about nine tenths occur once, and the top ten carry 0.4% to 0.6%. Nonspecific anti-CD3/anti-CD28 bead stimulation represents the broad CD4+ T cell repertoire. Responding CD4+ T cells were sorted by upregulation of both CD40 ligand and CD69. No cognate antigen is known for these TCRs. This specimen consisted of CD4+ T cells sorted from PBMCs after approximately 19-hour stimulation, obtained from a patient who received antiretroviral therapy. The source of these receptors is an adult woman with HIV who was CMV-seropositive.

V is TRBV9 and J is TRBJ2-6; 8 bases are shared with TRBD2. CDR3 length: 15 amino acids. CDR1 SGDLS and CDR2 YYNGEE come from the germline V gene. The V segment lost 4 bases and the J segment 4 bases; nucleotides outside the gene matches: 4. The CDR3 reads CASSFSSGGANVLTF. The CDR3 DNA sequence: TGTGCCAGCAGCTTTTCTAGCGGGGGGGCCAACGTCCTGACTTTC.

The V and J genes are TRBV7-3 and TRBJ2-2, with a possible D match to TRBD2 (6 bases). Germline CDR1 is SGHTA and CDR2 is FQGTGA. This CDR3 is 16 amino acids long. The ends were cut back, 1 base at V and 8 bases at J, with 17 bases in the middle. The CDR3 sequence is CASSLNLPAGTGELFF. Written as DNA, the CDR3 is TGTGCCAGCAGCTTAAATCTCCCGGCGGGGACTGGGGAGCTGTTTTTT. Supplemented by reference TRBV7-3 and TRBJ2-2, the full variable domain reads GAGVSQTPSNKVTEKGKYVELRCDPISGHTALYWYRQSLGQGPEFLIYFQGTGAADDSGLPNDRFFAVRPEGSVSTLKIQRTERGDSAVYLCASSLNLPAGTGELFFGEGSRLTVL.

V usage is TRBV30 and J usage is TRBJ1-2; no definite D call. V was pared by 2 bases and J by 3 bases, with 16 bases between. Germline CDR1 GTSNPN, CDR2 SVGIG (reference sequence). CDR3 length: 15 residues. This CDR3 is CAWSRRQTVDYGYTF. CDR3 coding DNA: TGTGCCTGGAGTCGCCGGCAAACAGTAGACTATGGCTACACCTTC.

This clone came up a few times. The chain combines TRBV7-3 with TRBJ2-2, with a possible D match to TRBD1 (5 bases). CDR1 is SGHTA, CDR2 FQGTGA, per germline. Trimming cost V 0 bases and J 3 bases, with 5 bases left between them. The CDR3 consists of 14 residues. The CDR3 coding sequence is TGTGCCAGCAGCTTAACCAGGGACACCGGGGAGCTGTTTTTT. It translates to CASSLTRDTGELFF.

The chain links TRBV7-6 to TRBJ2-2; no clear D gene. The CDR3 is 14 amino acids. V was clipped by 0 bases and J by 4 bases, with 6 bases between them. Germline V gives CDR1 SGHVS, CDR2 FNYEAQ. CDR3 protein: CASSLAVSTGELFF. For the CDR3, the DNA is TGTGCCAGCAGCTTAGCGGTTTCCACCGGGGAGCTGTTTTTT. The whole variable domain, remainder taken from reference TRBV7-6 and TRBJ2-2, is GAGVSQSPRYKVTKRGQDVALRCDPISGHVSLYWYRQALGQGPEFLTYFNYEAQQDKSGLPNDRFSAERPEGSISTLTIQRTEQRDSAMYRCASSLAVSTGELFFGEGSRLTVL.

The rearrangement joins TRBV10-3 to TRBJ1-6, with D unresolved. The CDR3 sequence is 12 residues long. Germline CDR1 and CDR2: ENHRY and SYGVKD. V was clipped by 10 bases and J by 7 bases, with 11 bases between them. The CDR3 spells CASSGPNSPLHF. The CDR3 nucleotides are TGTGCCAGCTCCGGGCCGAATTCACCCCTCCACTTT.

The chain has TRBV29-1 and TRBJ1-2, with 7 nucleotides matching TRBD1. Trimming cost V 1 base and J 7 bases; bases outside gene matches: 6. The CDR3 contains 13 residues. Germline-derived CDR1 and CDR2 are SQVTM and ANQGSEA. CDR3 protein: CSVEAVRGLGYTF. The CDR3 DNA is TGCAGCGTTGAAGCAGTAAGGGGGCTTGGCTACACCTTC.

This clone was counted a few times. The chain is built from TRBV4-2 and TRBJ1-3; TRBD1 matches at 7 bases. This CDR3 has 14 residues. Germline values: CDR1 LGHNA, CDR2 YNFKEQ. V lost 0 bases and J lost 9; bases outside the gene matches: 5. The CDR3 DNA is TGTGCCAGCAGCCAAGATATTAGACAGGGCACCATATATTTT. It is translated as CASSQDIRQGTIYF.

This sequence joins TRBV5-1 and TRBJ1-2; a weak D match, TRBD1 (5 bases). This CDR3 region has 12 residues. V was trimmed by 4 bases and J by 8 bases, leaving 12 bases between them. Germline V lookup: CDR1 SGHRS, CDR2 YFSETQ. The CDR3 reads CASSVSQGGYTF. DNA for the CDR3: TGCGCCAGCAGCGTCAGCCAGGGAGGCTACACCTTC.

This clone was seen only a few times. V and J are TRBV5-1 and TRBJ2-7; 8 bases agree with TRBD1. The CDR3 has 15 amino acids. V was pared by 7 bases and J by 4 bases, with 13 bases of the junction left unmatched. The V gene's germline CDR1 is SGHRS and CDR2 YFSETQ. The CDR3 DNA reads TGCGCCAGCGCCCCATGGACAGGGACGGGTTACGAGCAGTACTTC. Its protein is CASAPWTGTGYEQYF. Together with reference TRBV5-1 and TRBJ2-7, the CDR3 gives the full variable domain: KAGVTQTPRYLIKTRGQQVTLSCSPISGHRSVSWYQQTPGQGLQFLFEYFSETQRNKGNFPGRFSGRQFSNSRSEMNVSTLELGDSALYLCASAPWTGTGYEQYFGPGTRLTVT.

The J gene is TRBJ1-2, the V gene TRBV24-1, with 7 nucleotides matching TRBD1. The CDR3 extends over 17 amino acids. The germline V gene encodes CDR1 KGHDR and CDR2 SFDVKD. V gave up 1 base and J gave up 6 bases; unmatched junction bases: 13. CDR3 in DNA: TGTGCCACCAGTGATTTCGGCGACAGGGAGGTTCTGGATGGCTACACCTTC. This sequence encodes CATSDFGDREVLDGYTF.

The CDR3 here is CASSLRQGGSYEQYF. The CDR3 DNA reads TGTGCCAGCTCACTAAGACAGGGGGGGTCCTACGAGCAGTACTTC. The gene calls are TRBV18 and TRBJ2-7, with 9 positions matching TRBD1. CDR1 and CDR2 from the germline V gene are KGHSH and LQKENI. There are 15 residues in the CDR3. J gave up 1 base and V 4 bases, and 5 bases lay outside the gene matches.

The chain recombines TRBV3-1 (or the pseudogene TRBV3-2) with TRBJ2-6, with D hard to call. Between the trimmed V and J ends, which lost 4 bases and 4 bases, there was a span of 17 bases. CDR1 and CDR2 from the germline V gene are LGHDT and YNNKEL (reference sequence). This CDR3 spans 17 amino acids. The CDR3 DNA is TGTGCCAGCAGCCCGACGCGTCAGCCCTTGGGGGCCAACGTCCTGACTTTC. Its protein product is CASSPTRQPLGANVLTF.

This rearrangement joins TRBV12-3 or TRBV12-4 to TRBJ1-6; possibly TRBD1 for D (5 bases). CDR3 size: 12 residues. Trimming pared 4 bases from V and 7 bases from J, leaving 5 bases between. CDR3: CASSWGNSPLHF. The CDR3 bases are TGTGCCAGCAGTTGGGGGAATTCACCCCTCCACTTT.

The chain employs TRBV24-1 and TRBJ2-5; D gene uncertain. The germline CDR1 and CDR2 sequences are KGHDR and SFDVKD. V dropped 1 base and J dropped 2 bases, with 25 bases sitting between them. The CDR3 length is 20 residues. The CDR3 DNA is TGTGCCACCAGTGATTTAGGTCGGCAGAGCCTATACCCTTCACAAGAGACCCAGTACTTC. It yields the protein CATSDLGRQSLYPSQETQYF.